This is a list of T cell receptor beta chains from one sample in a study of blood T cells in healthy people across ages. TCRdb called the 5' RACE reads again in MiXCR, with one record for every CDR3 protein. Among about 800,000 distinct CDR3 sequences, around 25% were seen once, and the ten largest hold 3.7%. The sample was also linked to a second study, of T cells of mothers and their children.

Sequencing was carried out using blood. These receptors were collected from a boy aged 5 to 17 in good health. CDR3s include the opening cysteine and the closing phenylalanine or tryptophan. The D gene is left open where the match is weak. Not every row has a clone size; where given, it reads once, few, many or a size class.

TRBV28	-	-	TRBJ1-3	CASTPQDLGNTIYF	TGTGCCAGCACCCCACAGGACCTTGGAAACACCATATATTTT
TRBV20-1	-	-	TRBJ1-1	CSASPKGWNTEAFF	TGCAGTGCTAGCCCTAAGGGCTGGAACACTGAAGCTTTCTTT
TRBV28	-	few	TRBJ1-4	CASSLLDTPNEKLFF	TGTGCCAGCAGTTTACTGGACACACCTAATGAAAAACTGTTTTTT
TRBV14	-	-	TRBJ2-7	CASSQGRTATYEQYF	TGTGCCAGCAGCCAAGGGCGCACAGCTACCTACGAGCAGTACTTC
TRBV6-6	-	many	TRBJ2-7	CASSYSPRNEQYF	TGTGCCAGCAGTTACTCCCCCCGAAACGAGCAGTACTTC
TRBV7-9	TRBD2	-	TRBJ2-1	CASRPDLAGAYNEQFF	TGTGCCAGCCGCCCCGACCTAGCGGGAGCCTACAATGAGCAGTTCTTC
TRBV10-3	TRBD2	-	TRBJ2-5	CAISDPPSGRETQYF	TGTGCCATCAGTGACCCACCTAGCGGGCGGGAGACCCAGTACTTC
TRBV5-1	-	many	TRBJ2-1	CASSLVRAGEQFF	TGCGCCAGCAGCTTGGTAAGGGCTGGAGAGCAGTTCTTC
TRBV4-3	-	-	TRBJ2-7	CASSQDEVSGSYEQYF	TGCGCCAGCAGCCAAGATGAAGTTAGCGGTTCCTACGAGCAGTACTTC
TRBV18	-	few	TRBJ2-7	CASSPPGPGYEQYF	TGTGCCAGCTCACCACCGGGGCCAGGGTACGAGCAGTACTTC
TRBV3-1	-	-	TRBJ2-7	CASNKRGADEQYF	TGTGCCAGCAATAAACGGGGGGCGGACGAGCAGTACTTC
TRBV21-1	-	few	TRBJ2-7	CASSPTRLDRGSCEQYF	TGTGCCAGCAGCCCTACACGCCTGGACAGGGGATCTTGCGAGCAGTACTTC
TRBV10-3	-	-	TRBJ2-7	CAISNIESPYEQYF	TGTGCCATCAGTAACATCGAGTCTCCCTACGAGCAGTACTTC
TRBV20-1	TRBD1	-	TRBJ2-5	CSAWDRGQQETQYF	TGCAGTGCTTGGGACAGGGGGCAACAAGAGACCCAGTACTTC
TRBV10-3	-	-	TRBJ1-6	CAISEEQSYNSPLHF	TGTGCCATCAGTGAGGAACAGAGTTATAATTCACCCCTCCACTTT
TRBV5-5	-	few	TRBJ1-3	CASSLAGGNSGNTIYF	TGTGCCAGCAGCTTGGCTGGGGGAAACTCTGGAAACACCATATATTTT
TRBV7-9	-	-	TRBJ2-7	CASSTQGPAYEQYF	TGTGCCAGCAGCACACAAGGCCCGGCCTACGAGCAGTACTTC
TRBV29-1	-	few	TRBJ2-5	CSAGTAGETQYF	TGCAGCGCGGGGACGGCGGGGGAGACCCAGTACTTC
TRBV6-6	TRBD1	-	TRBJ2-1	CASSWDSNEQFF	TGTGCCAGCAGCTGGGACAGTAATGAGCAGTTCTTC
TRBV18	-	-	TRBJ1-3	CASSPAAGSGNTIYF	TGTGCCAGCTCACCTGCCGCGGGCTCTGGAAACACCATATATTTT
TRBV7-9	-	few	TRBJ1-2	CASSSVGEYGYTF	TGTGCCAGCAGCTCCGTAGGGGAGTATGGCTACACCTTC
TRBV20-1	TRBD1	-	TRBJ2-5	CSARRGQGIGETQYF	TGCAGTGCTAGAAGGGGACAGGGGATCGGAGAGACCCAGTACTTC
TRBV11-2	-	many	TRBJ1-2	CASSYGLYGYTF	TGTGCCAGCAGCTACGGACTCTATGGCTACACCTTC
TRBV7-2	-	-	TRBJ1-1	CASSLLGHLNTEAFF	TGTGCCAGCAGCTTATTGGGGCACCTGAACACTGAAGCTTTCTTT
TRBV7-2	TRBD2	few	TRBJ2-3	CASSRGGPSTDTQYF	TGTGCCAGCAGCCGGGGGGGGCCTAGCACAGATACGCAGTATTTT
TRBV28	-	few	TRBJ2-7	CASSFSLRDRSISYEQYF	TGTGCCAGCAGTTTTTCCCTGCGAGACAGGTCGATTTCCTACGAGCAGTACTTC
TRBV5-1	TRBD1	-	TRBJ2-2	CASSKGQANTGELFF	TGCGCCAGCAGTAAGGGACAGGCGAACACCGGGGAGCTGTTTTTT
TRBV7-6	-	-	TRBJ2-7	CASSLGPRGGDEQYF	TGTGCCAGTAGCTTAGGGCCCAGGGGAGGCGACGAGCAGTACTTC
TRBV5-1	-	few	TRBJ1-5	CASSLGYGSNQPQHF	TGCGCCAGCAGCTTAGGTTATGGCAGCAATCAGCCCCAGCATTTT
TRBV7-8	-	-	TRBJ2-3	CASSSRLALTDTQYF	TGTGCCAGCAGCTCTAGGCTAGCGCTCACAGATACGCAGTATTTT
TRBV9	TRBD1	-	TRBJ2-2	CASSTGGNGELFF	TGTGCCAGCAGCACAGGGGGAAACGGGGAGCTGTTTTTT
TRBV7-6	-	few	TRBJ2-3	CASSLIERTDTQYF	TGTGCCAGCAGCTTAATCGAGCGCACAGATACGCAGTATTTT
TRBV29-1	TRBD1	few	TRBJ2-7	CSADRGGNEQYF	TGCAGCGCGGACAGGGGAGGCAACGAGCAGTACTTC